This T cell receptor beta chain originates from a study of CD8+ T cells in alopecia areata. Looking at the study overall: Treated patients received oral tofacitinib, 5 to 10 mg twice daily.

Findings and caveats of the study: TCRs were shared less clearly across patients than in mice, possibly for HLA-related reasons. Lesional scalp displayed greater clonality than normal scalp, most notably in alopecia totalis/universalis.

A remark on this clone: Its target is unknown.

Obtained from alopecia areata patients were lesional scalp punch biopsies along with peripheral blood. It was cDNA, reverse transcribed from extracted RNA, that served as the sequencing template. The protocol was immunoSEQ multiplex PCR, while the TCRdb copy is restricted to in-frame clones and leaves out a portion. The sample consists of some 56,000 clones, around 97% of them appearing once. Per germline, CDR1 LNHDA and CDR2 SQIVND (reference sequence). The CDR3 consists of 14 residues. The ends lost 3 bases at V and 9 bases at J; junction bases unmatched: 5. The receptor comes from a human donor with alopecia areata. The rearrangement links TRBV19 to TRBJ1-6, with 7 bases aligning to TRBD1. This specimen consisted of CD8+ T cells sorted from blood, obtained at week 0. The CDR3 DNA sequence: TGTGCCAGTAGTATCGGGACAGAAAGTTCACCCCTCCACTTT. It encodes CASSIGTESSPLHF.